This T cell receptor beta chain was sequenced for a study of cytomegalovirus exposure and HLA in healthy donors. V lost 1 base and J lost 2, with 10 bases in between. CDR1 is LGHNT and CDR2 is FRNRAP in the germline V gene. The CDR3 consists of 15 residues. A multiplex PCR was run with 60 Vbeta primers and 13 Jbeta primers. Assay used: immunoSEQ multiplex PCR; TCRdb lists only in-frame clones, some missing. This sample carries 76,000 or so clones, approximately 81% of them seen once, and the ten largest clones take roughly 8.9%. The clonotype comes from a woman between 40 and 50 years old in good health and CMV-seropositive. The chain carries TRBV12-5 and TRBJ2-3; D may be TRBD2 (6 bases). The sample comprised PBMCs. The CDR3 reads CASGLGDFYTDTQYF. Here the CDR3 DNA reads TGTGCTAGTGGTTTGGGGGACTTCTACACAGATACGCAGTATTTT.